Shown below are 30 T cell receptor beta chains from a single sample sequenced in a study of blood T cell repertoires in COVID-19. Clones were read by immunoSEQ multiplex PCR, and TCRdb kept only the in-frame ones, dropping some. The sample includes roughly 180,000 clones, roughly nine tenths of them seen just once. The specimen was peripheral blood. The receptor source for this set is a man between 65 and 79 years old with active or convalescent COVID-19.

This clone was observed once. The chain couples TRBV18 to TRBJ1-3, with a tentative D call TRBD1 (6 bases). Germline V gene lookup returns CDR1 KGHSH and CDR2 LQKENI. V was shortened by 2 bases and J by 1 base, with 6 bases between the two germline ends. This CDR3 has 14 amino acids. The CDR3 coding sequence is TGTGCCAGCTCACCAGGACAGTCTGGAAACACCATATATTTT. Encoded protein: CASSPGQSGNTIYF.

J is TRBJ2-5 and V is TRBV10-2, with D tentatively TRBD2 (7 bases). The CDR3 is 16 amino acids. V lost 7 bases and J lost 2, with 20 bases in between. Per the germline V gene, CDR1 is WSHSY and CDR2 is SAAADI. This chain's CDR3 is CASTPRGGHSQETQYF. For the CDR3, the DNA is TGCGCCAGCACCCCAAGGGGGGGCCATTCGCAAGAGACCCAGTACTTC.

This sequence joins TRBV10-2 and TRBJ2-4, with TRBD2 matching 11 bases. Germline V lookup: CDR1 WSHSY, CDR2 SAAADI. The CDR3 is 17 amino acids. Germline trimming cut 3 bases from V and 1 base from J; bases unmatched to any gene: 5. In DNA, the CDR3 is TGCGCCAGCAGTGATGTATCTAGCGGGGGGGCCAAAAACATTCAGTACTTC. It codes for CASSDVSSGGAKNIQYF.

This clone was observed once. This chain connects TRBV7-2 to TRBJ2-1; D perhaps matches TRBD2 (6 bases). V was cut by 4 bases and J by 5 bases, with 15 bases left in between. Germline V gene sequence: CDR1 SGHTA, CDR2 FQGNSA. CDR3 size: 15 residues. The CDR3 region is CASSSSSGRDNEQFF. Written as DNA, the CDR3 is TGTGCCAGCAGCTCGTCGAGCGGGCGAGACAATGAGCAGTTCTTC.

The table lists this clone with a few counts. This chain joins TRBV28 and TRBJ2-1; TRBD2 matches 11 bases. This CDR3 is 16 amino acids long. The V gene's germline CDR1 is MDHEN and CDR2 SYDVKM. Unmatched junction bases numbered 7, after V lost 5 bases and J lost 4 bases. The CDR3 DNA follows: TGTGCCAGCAGTACCCCGGGACTAGCGGCATACAATGAGCAGTTCTTC. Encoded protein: CASSTPGLAAYNEQFF.

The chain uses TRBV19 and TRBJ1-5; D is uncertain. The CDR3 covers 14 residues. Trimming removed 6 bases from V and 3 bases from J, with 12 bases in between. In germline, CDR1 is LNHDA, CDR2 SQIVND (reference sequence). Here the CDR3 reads CASSPPMVNQPQHF. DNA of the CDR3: TGTGCCAGTAGCCCCCCTATGGTCAATCAGCCCCAGCATTTT.

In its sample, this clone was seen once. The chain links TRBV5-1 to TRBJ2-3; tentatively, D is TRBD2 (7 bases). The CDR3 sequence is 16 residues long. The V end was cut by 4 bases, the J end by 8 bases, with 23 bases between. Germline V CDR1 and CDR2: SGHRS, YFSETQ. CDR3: CASSPGGEGPTATQYF. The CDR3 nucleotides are TGCGCCAGCAGCCCGGGGGGCGAGGGCCCCACGGCTACGCAGTATTTT.

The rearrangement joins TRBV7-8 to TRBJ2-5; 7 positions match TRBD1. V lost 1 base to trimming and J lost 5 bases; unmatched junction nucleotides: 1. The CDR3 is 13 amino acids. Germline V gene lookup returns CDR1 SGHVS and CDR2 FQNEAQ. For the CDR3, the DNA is TGTGCCAGCAGCTTAGGACAGGGTGAGACCCAGTACTTC. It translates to CASSLGQGETQYF. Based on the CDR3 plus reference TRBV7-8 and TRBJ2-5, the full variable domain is GAGVSQSPRYKVAKRGQDVALRCDPISGHVSLFWYQQALGQGPEFLTYFQNEAQLDKSGLPSDRFFAERPEGSVSTLKIQRTQQEDSAVYLCASSLGQGETQYFGPGTRLLVL.

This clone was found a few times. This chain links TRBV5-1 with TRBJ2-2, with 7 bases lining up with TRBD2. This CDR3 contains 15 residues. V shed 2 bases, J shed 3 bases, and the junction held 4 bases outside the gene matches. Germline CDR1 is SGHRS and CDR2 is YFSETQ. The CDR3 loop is CASSLAGSDTGELFF. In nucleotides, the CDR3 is TGCGCCAGCAGCTTAGCGGGAAGCGACACCGGGGAGCTGTTTTTT.

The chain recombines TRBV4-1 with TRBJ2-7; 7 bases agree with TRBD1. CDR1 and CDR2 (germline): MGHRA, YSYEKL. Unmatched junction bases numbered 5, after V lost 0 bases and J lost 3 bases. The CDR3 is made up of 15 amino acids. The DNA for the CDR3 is TGCGCCAGCAGCCAAGATCAGGCAGGGGGCTACGAGCAGTACTTC. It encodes CASSQDQAGGYEQYF.

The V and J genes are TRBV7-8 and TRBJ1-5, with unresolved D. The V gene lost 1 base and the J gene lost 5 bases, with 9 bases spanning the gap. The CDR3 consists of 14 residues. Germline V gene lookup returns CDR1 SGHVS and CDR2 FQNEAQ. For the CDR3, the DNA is TGTGCCAGCAGCTTAGAGACTCCGTATCAGCCCCAGCATTTT. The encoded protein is CASSLETPYQPQHF.

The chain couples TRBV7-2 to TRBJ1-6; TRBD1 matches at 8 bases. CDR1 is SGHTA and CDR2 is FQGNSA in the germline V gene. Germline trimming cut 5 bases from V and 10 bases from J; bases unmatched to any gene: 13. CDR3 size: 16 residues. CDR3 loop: CASSPLLGQGLSPLHF. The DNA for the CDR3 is TGTGCCAGCAGCCCGTTACTAGGACAGGGTTTATCACCCCTCCACTTT.

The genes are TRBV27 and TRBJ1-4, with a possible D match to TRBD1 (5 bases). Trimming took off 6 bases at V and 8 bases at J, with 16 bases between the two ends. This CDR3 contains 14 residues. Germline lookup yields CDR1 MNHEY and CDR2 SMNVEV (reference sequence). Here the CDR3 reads CASSVDHRGEKLFF. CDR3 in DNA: TGTGCCAGCAGCGTGGACCATCGGGGGGAAAAACTGTTTTTT. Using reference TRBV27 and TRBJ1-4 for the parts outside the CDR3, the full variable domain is EAQVTQNPRYLITVTGKKLTVTCSQNMNHEYMSWYRQDPGLGLRQIYYSMNVEVTDKGDVPEGYKVSRKEKRNFPLILESPSPNQTSLYFCASSVDHRGEKLFFGSGTQLSVL.

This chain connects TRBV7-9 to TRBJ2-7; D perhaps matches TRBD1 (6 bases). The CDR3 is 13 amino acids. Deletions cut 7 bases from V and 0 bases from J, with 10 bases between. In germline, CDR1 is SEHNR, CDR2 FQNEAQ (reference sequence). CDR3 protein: CASNLTGSYEQYF. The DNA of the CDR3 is TGTGCCAGCAACCTGACAGGCTCCTACGAGCAGTACTTC.

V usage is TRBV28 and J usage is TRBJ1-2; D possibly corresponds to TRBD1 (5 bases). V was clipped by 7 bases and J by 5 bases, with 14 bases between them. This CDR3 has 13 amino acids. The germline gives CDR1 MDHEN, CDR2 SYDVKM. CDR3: CASNVDTVYGYTF. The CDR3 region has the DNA TGTGCCAGCAACGTGGACACGGTGTATGGCTACACCTTC.

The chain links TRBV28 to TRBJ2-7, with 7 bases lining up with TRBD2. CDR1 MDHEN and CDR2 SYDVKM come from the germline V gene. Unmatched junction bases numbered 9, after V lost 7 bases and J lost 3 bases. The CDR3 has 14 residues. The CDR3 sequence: CASTGGGGVYEQYF. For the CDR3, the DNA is TGTGCCAGCACGGGGGGTGGAGGGGTCTACGAGCAGTACTTC.

For the CDR3, the DNA is TGTGCCAGCAGTTTATGGACGGGACAGCCTAGCAATCAGCCCCAGCATTTT. This gives the protein CASSLWTGQPSNQPQHF. The chain employs TRBV28 and TRBJ1-5; 7 positions match TRBD1. The CDR3 is 17 residues long. Germline V CDR1 and CDR2: MDHEN, SYDVKM. The J segment lost 0 bases and the V segment lost 0 bases, leaving 5 bases of the junction unmatched. Looking up the rest from reference TRBV28 and TRBJ1-5 gives the full variable domain: DVKVTQSSRYLVKRTGEKVFLECVQDMDHENMFWYRQDPGLGLRLIYFSYDVKMKEKGDIPEGYSVSREKKERFSLILESASTNQTSMYLCASSLWTGQPSNQPQHFGDGTRLSIL.

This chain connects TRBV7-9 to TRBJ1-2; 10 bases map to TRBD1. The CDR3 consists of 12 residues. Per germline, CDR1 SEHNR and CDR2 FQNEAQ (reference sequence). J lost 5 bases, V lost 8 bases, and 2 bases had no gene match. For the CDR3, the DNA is TGTGCCAGCGGGGGACAGGGGTATGGCTACACCTTC. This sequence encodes CASGGQGYGYTF.

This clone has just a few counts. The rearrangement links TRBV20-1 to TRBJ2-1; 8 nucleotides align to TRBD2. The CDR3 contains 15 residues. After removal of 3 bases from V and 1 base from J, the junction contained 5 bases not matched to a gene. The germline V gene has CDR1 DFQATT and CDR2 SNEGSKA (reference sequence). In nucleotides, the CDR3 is TGCAGTGCTAGTCACCCGGGAGGGTCCTACAATGAGCAGTTCTTC. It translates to CSASHPGGSYNEQFF.

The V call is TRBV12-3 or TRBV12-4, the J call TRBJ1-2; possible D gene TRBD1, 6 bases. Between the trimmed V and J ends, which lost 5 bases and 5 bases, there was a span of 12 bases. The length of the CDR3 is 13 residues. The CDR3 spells CASSGGQLYGYTF. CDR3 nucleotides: TGTGCCAGCAGTGGAGGACAGCTATATGGCTACACCTTC.

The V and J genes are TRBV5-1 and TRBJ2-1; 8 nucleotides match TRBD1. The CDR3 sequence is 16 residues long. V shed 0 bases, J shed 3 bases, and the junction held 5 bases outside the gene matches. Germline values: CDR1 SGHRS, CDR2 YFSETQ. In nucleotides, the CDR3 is TGCGCCAGCAGCTTGGTGGCGGGGACAGGCTACAATGAGCAGTTCTTC. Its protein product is CASSLVAGTGYNEQFF.

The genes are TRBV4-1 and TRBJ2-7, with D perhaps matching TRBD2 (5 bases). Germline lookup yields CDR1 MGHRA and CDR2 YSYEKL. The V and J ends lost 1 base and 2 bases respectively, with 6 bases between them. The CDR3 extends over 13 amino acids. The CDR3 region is CASSQGGPYEQYF. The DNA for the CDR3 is TGCGCCAGCAGCCAAGGAGGGCCCTACGAGCAGTACTTC.

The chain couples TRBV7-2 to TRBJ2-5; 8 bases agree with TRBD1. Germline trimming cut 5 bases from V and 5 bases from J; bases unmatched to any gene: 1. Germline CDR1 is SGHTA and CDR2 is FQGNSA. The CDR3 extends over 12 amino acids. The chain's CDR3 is CASSTGGETQYF. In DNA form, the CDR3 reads TGTGCCAGCAGCACAGGGGGGGAGACCCAGTACTTC.

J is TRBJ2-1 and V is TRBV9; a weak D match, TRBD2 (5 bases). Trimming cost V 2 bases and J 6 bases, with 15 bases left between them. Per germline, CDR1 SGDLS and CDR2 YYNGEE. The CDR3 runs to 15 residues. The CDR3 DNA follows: TGTGCCAGCAGCGTTAGCCCAGCGGCTTTCAATGAGCAGTTCTTC. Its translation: CASSVSPAAFNEQFF.

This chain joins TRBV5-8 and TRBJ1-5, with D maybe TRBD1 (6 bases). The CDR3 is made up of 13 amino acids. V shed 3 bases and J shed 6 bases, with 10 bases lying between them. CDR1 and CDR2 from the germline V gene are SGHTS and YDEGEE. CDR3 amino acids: CASSWRGPQPQHF. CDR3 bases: TGTGCCAGCAGCTGGCGGGGGCCTCAGCCCCAGCATTTT.

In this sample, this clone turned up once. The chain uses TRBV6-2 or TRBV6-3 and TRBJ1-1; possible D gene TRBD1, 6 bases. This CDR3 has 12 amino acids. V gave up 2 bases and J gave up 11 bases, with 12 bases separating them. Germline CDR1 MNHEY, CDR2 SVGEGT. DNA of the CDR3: TGTGCCAGCAGTTACCAGACAGGTGGGGCTTTCTTT. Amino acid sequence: CASSYQTGGAFF.

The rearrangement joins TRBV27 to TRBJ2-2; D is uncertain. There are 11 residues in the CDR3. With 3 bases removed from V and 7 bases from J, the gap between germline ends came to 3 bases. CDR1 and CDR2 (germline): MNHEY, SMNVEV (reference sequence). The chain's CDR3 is CASSFLGELFF. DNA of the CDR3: TGTGCCAGCAGTTTCCTCGGGGAGCTGTTTTTT.

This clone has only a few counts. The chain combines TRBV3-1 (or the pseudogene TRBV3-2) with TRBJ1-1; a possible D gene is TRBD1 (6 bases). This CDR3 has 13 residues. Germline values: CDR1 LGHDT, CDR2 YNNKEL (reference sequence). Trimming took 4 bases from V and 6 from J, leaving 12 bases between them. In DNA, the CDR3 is TGTGCCAGCAGCCGCGACAGGTTTGCTGAAGCTTTCTTT. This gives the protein CASSRDRFAEAFF.

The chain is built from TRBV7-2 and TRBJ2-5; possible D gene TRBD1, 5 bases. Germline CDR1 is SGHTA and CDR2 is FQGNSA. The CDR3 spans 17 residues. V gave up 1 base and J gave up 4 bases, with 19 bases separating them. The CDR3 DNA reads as TGTGCCAGCAGCTTAGGGCAGGGTGGTATTCTAGGAGAGACCCAGTACTTC. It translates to CASSLGQGGILGETQYF.

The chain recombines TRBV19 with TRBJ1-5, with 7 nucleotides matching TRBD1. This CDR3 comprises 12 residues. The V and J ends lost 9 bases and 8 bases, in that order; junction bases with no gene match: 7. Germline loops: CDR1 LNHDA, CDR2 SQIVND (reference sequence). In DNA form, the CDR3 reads TGTGCCAGCTCCAGGGGGATAGAGCCCCAGCATTTT. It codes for CASSRGIEPQHF.